These 17 T cell receptor beta chains originate from one sample sequenced in a study of vaccination and CD4 T cells after COVID-19. Cultured CD4+ T-cell DNA underwent Oncomine TCR Beta short-read sequencing. TCRdb re-called the PCR reads with MiXCR, one entry per CDR3 protein. In the table there are about 8,300 distinct CDR3 sequences, less than 85% of which are singletons. Antigen specificity for these receptors is unknown. As to treatment: roughly 10-day PBMC culture with coronavirus spike peptide pools or control peptides (ViraFEST assay). The sequenced sample consisted of CD4+ T cells from blood, cultured in vitro. The source of these receptors is a human donor who had recovered from COVID-19.

This chain connects TRBV7-9 to TRBJ2-5; 7 bases fit TRBD1. In germline, CDR1 is SEHNR, CDR2 FQNEAQ (reference sequence). V lost 3 bases, J lost 1 base, and 5 bases stayed unmatched. The CDR3 runs 15 residues. CDR3 residues: CASSFSDRAQETQYF. The CDR3 nucleotides are TGTGCCAGCAGCTTCAGTGACAGGGCCCAAGAGACCCAGTACTTC.

This clonotype was seen only once. This chain connects TRBV20-1 to TRBJ2-2, with D tentatively TRBD1 or TRBD2 (5 bases each). There are 14 residues in the CDR3. CDR1 DFQATT and CDR2 SNEGSKA come from the germline V gene (reference sequence). The V and J ends lost 4 bases and 2 bases respectively, with 11 bases between them. CDR3: CSAKRGTNTGELFF. CDR3 nucleotide sequence: TGCAGTGCTAAGAGGGGTACTAACACCGGGGAGCTGTTTTTT.

The chain couples TRBV14 to TRBJ1-2; 8 nucleotides agree with TRBD1. The CDR3 is made up of 12 amino acids. V was clipped by 4 bases and J by 10 bases; unmatched bases: 5. The V gene's germline CDR1 is SGHDN and CDR2 FVKESK. The CDR3 sequence is CASSRDRLVYTF. Here the CDR3 DNA reads TGTGCCAGCAGCCGGGACAGGTTGGTCTACACCTTC.

The J gene is TRBJ1-2, the V gene TRBV6-2 or TRBV6-3, with unresolved D. Trimming took 2 bases from V and 6 from J, leaving 16 bases between them. CDR1 is MNHEY and CDR2 is SVGEGT in the germline V gene. The CDR3 totals 15 residues. The CDR3 reads CASSYPSAGRNGYTF. In DNA, the CDR3 is TGTGCCAGCAGTTACCCAAGCGCCGGACGCAATGGCTACACCTTC.

This clonotype was detected a few times. The genes are TRBV25-1 and TRBJ1-2; D gene uncertain. V lost 2 bases and J 3 bases, leaving 7 bases between the germline ends. Germline V gene lookup returns CDR1 MGHDK and CDR2 SYGVNS. The CDR3 runs to 13 residues. CDR3 in DNA: TGTGCCAGCAGTGAAGCACAGCACTATGGCTACACCTTC. Encoded protein: CASSEAQHYGYTF.

The V gene is TRBV2, the J gene TRBJ1-1, with TRBD1 matching 7 bases. V dropped 5 bases and J dropped 7; count of bases not matched to a gene: 1. Germline V CDR1 and CDR2: SNHLY, FYNNEI. The CDR3 contains 11 residues. The DNA for the CDR3 is TGTGCCAGCAGTCGGGACAGTGAAGCTTTCTTT. Amino acids: CASSRDSEAFF.

J is TRBJ2-3 and V is TRBV5-1; TRBD2 agrees at 7 bases. Losses at the gene ends were 2 bases for V and 2 bases for J; bases not matched to a gene: 2. Germline V gives CDR1 SGHRS, CDR2 YFSETQ. The CDR3 has 14 residues. Here the CDR3 reads CASSFRGDTDTQYF. CDR3 nucleotide sequence: TGCGCCAGCAGCTTTCGGGGGGACACAGATACGCAGTATTTT.

The chain joins TRBV5-1 to TRBJ2-7, with no clear D. V shed 0 bases and J shed 2 bases, with 6 bases lying between them. Germline CDR1 SGHRS, CDR2 YFSETQ. This CDR3 has 13 residues. CDR3: CASSLGGPYEQYF. CDR3 bases: TGCGCCAGCAGCTTGGGAGGTCCCTACGAGCAGTACTTC. The full variable domain, in which reference TRBV5-1 and TRBJ2-7 provide the parts outside the CDR3, is KAGVTQTPRYLIKTRGQQVTLSCSPISGHRSVSWYQQTPGQGLQFLFEYFSETQRNKGNFPGRFSGRQFSNSRSEMNVSTLELGDSALYLCASSLGGPYEQYFGPGTRLTVT.

The J gene is TRBJ1-2, the V gene TRBV7-8; 7 bases align to TRBD1. The germline CDR1 and CDR2 sequences are SGHVS and FQNEAQ. The CDR3 extends over 13 amino acids. Trimming removed 5 bases from V and 14 bases from J; junction bases left unmatched: 14. In nucleotides, the CDR3 is TGTGCCAGCAGCCTATACCCCGACAGGGACCGGACCTTC. Its protein product is CASSLYPDRDRTF.

This clonotype has just a few counts. This chain connects TRBV20-1 to TRBJ1-2; D is uncertain. Per the germline V gene, CDR1 is DFQATT and CDR2 is SNEGSKA (reference sequence). CDR3 length: 13 residues. V lost 5 bases and J lost 1, with 11 bases in between. CDR3 nucleotides: TGCAGTGCTCTAGAATCGATTAACTATGGCTACACCTTC. Protein product: CSALESINYGYTF.

The chain joins TRBV20-1 to TRBJ2-1, with D possibly matching TRBD2 (6 bases). There are 16 residues in the CDR3. Germline CDR1 and CDR2: DFQATT and SNEGSKA (reference sequence). Trimming removed 3 bases from V and 6 bases from J, with 21 bases in between. The CDR3 sequence is CSARGRGSFGGNEQFF. The CDR3 coding sequence is TGCAGTGCTAGGGGCCGAGGGAGTTTCGGGGGCAATGAGCAGTTCTTC.

The chain combines TRBV28 with TRBJ1-5; D remains unclear. CDR3 length: 13 amino acids. The germline gives CDR1 MDHEN, CDR2 SYDVKM. The V gene lost 6 bases and the J gene lost 9 bases, with 15 bases spanning the gap. DNA for the CDR3: TGTGCCAGCAGGTACGGCCGGAAAAGGCCCCAGCATTTT. This translates into CASRYGRKRPQHF.

The J gene is TRBJ2-2, the V gene TRBV20-1; no clear D gene. The CDR3 contains 11 residues. The V end was cut by 6 bases, the J end by 5 bases, with 7 bases between. Germline CDR1 is DFQATT and CDR2 is SNEGSKA (reference sequence). CDR3 region: CSAPETGELFF. The DNA of the CDR3 is TGCAGTGCCCCGGAAACCGGGGAGCTGTTTTTT.

This chain links TRBV20-1 with TRBJ2-2; 12 bases match TRBD1. V was pared by 1 base and J by 4 bases, with 4 bases of the junction left unmatched. The germline V gene has CDR1 DFQATT and CDR2 SNEGSKA (reference sequence). CDR3 size: 16 residues. CDR3 region: CSARVPGQGATGELFF. CDR3 DNA sequence: TGCAGTGCTAGAGTTCCGGGACAGGGGGCCACCGGGGAGCTGTTTTTT.

The table lists this clonotype with a few counts. The chain couples TRBV11-2 to TRBJ2-5, with TRBD1 as a possible D gene (5 bases). Germline CDR1 is SGHAT and CDR2 is FQNNGV. The CDR3 loop spans 13 amino acids. Trimming stripped 2 bases from V and 7 bases from J, with 11 bases between. The CDR3 is CASSLQGIGTQYF. CDR3 coding DNA: TGTGCCAGCAGCTTACAGGGTATCGGGACCCAGTACTTC.

The chain links TRBV5-1 to TRBJ1-1, with D possibly being TRBD1 (6 bases). Trimming shortened V by 3 bases and J by 10 bases, and 19 bases separated the two germline ends. This CDR3 is 14 amino acids long. CDR1 and CDR2 (germline): SGHRS, YFSETQ. CDR3 amino acids: CASSSEQGLVGAFF. CDR3 nucleotide sequence: TGCGCCAGCAGCTCGGAACAGGGTCTCGTCGGAGCTTTCTTT.

This clonotype was seen more than once but under ten times. The chain has TRBV27 and TRBJ2-6, with D possibly being TRBD1 (5 bases). This CDR3 spans 15 amino acids. Germline V gene data show CDR1 as MNHEY and CDR2 as SMNVEV (reference sequence). The V end was cut by 5 bases, the J end by 4 bases, with 12 bases between. The CDR3 DNA reads as TGTGCCAGCAGTCTCCGTGGGGCCGGGGCCAACGTCCTGACTTTC. Protein product: CASSLRGAGANVLTF.